These T cell receptor beta chains were read from a single sample in a study of control samples from healthy donors and cancer patients. Method: immunoSEQ multiplex PCR; TCRdb's copy keeps in-frame clones and lacks some. Of 100,000 to 150,000 clones detected, more than 70% appear once; the ten largest clones hold about 40%. Sequenced input: blood. These receptors all come from a middle-aged man in good health. Each CDR3 is given with its conserved first and last residue. Fields, in order: CDR3 length, clone size, V gene, D gene, J gene, CDR3 protein, CDR3 DNA. D genes are given only for firm matches. The size entry is marked missing in some rows and otherwise reads once, few, many or a size class.

CDR3 length: 14
clone size: .
V gene: TRBV5-1
D gene: .
J gene: TRBJ2-5
CDR3 protein: CASSLGRIQETQYF
CDR3 DNA: TGCGCCAGCAGCTTAGGACGTATACAAGAGACCCAGTACTTC

CDR3 length: 16
clone size: .
V gene: TRBV6-5
D gene: TRBD1
J gene: TRBJ1-1
CDR3 protein: CASSSPGQGPSTEAFF
CDR3 DNA: TGTGCCAGCAGTTCGCCGGGACAGGGGCCCTCCACTGAAGCTTTCTTT

CDR3 length: 13
clone size: .
V gene: TRBV3-1/TRBV3-2
D gene: .
J gene: TRBJ1-5
CDR3 protein: CASSQDLSQPQHF
CDR3 DNA: TGTGCCAGCAGCCAAGACTTGAGTCAGCCCCAGCATTTT

CDR3 length: 14
clone size: .
V gene: TRBV7-2
D gene: .
J gene: TRBJ2-5
CDR3 protein: CASSPQTSQETQYF
CDR3 DNA: TGTGCCAGCAGCCCCCAGACTAGCCAAGAGACCCAGTACTTC

CDR3 length: 15
clone size: .
V gene: TRBV6-4
D gene: .
J gene: TRBJ1-2
CDR3 protein: CASSDPQKGVHGYTF
CDR3 DNA: TGTGCCAGCAGTGACCCCCAAAAGGGGGTCCATGGCTACACCTTC

CDR3 length: 15
clone size: once
V gene: TRBV19
D gene: TRBD2
J gene: TRBJ2-2
CDR3 protein: CASSTGTSGVGELFF
CDR3 DNA: TGTGCCAGTAGCACCGGGACTAGCGGGGTCGGGGAGCTGTTTTTT

CDR3 length: 13
clone size: .
V gene: TRBV27
D gene: TRBD1
J gene: TRBJ1-1
CDR3 protein: CASTLPGGTEAFF
CDR3 DNA: TGTGCCAGCACCCTCCCAGGGGGCACTGAAGCTTTCTTT

CDR3 length: 15
clone size: .
V gene: TRBV7-9
D gene: .
J gene: TRBJ1-1
CDR3 protein: CASSLALGGNTEAFF
CDR3 DNA: TGTGCCAGCAGCTTAGCCCTGGGGGGCAACACTGAAGCTTTCTTT

CDR3 length: 15
clone size: once
V gene: TRBV19
D gene: .
J gene: TRBJ2-3
CDR3 protein: CASRGRGASTDTQYF
CDR3 DNA: TGTGCCAGTAGAGGTAGGGGGGCGAGCACAGATACGCAGTATTTT

CDR3 length: 15
clone size: .
V gene: TRBV19
D gene: TRBD1
J gene: TRBJ2-1
CDR3 protein: CASSVGQGAVNEQFF
CDR3 DNA: TGTGCCAGTAGCGTCGGACAGGGGGCGGTCAATGAGCAGTTCTTC

CDR3 length: 19
clone size: .
V gene: TRBV7-8
D gene: TRBD2
J gene: TRBJ2-1
CDR3 protein: CASSRRSGGAESSYNEQFF
CDR3 DNA: TGTGCCAGCAGCCGCCGTAGCGGGGGGGCCGAAAGCTCCTACAATGAGCAGTTCTTC

CDR3 length: 15
clone size: .
V gene: TRBV5-1
D gene: TRBD1
J gene: TRBJ1-6
CDR3 protein: CASSFGQGGNSPLHF
CDR3 DNA: TGCGCCAGCAGCTTCGGACAGGGAGGTAATTCACCCCTCCACTTT

CDR3 length: 13
clone size: .
V gene: TRBV9
D gene: TRBD1
J gene: TRBJ1-2
CDR3 protein: CASSVEGQTAYTF
CDR3 DNA: TGTGCCAGCAGCGTAGAGGGACAGACTGCATACACCTTC

CDR3 length: 14
clone size: .
V gene: TRBV6-2/TRBV6-3
D gene: .
J gene: TRBJ1-2
CDR3 protein: CASSYSTGERGYTF
CDR3 DNA: TGTGCCAGCAGTTACTCGACGGGGGAACGTGGCTACACCTTC

CDR3 length: 13
clone size: .
V gene: TRBV7-2
D gene: .
J gene: TRBJ1-2
CDR3 protein: CASSLLLGDGYTF
CDR3 DNA: TGTGCCAGCAGCTTACTTTTAGGGGATGGCTACACCTTC

CDR3 length: 14
clone size: .
V gene: TRBV11-2
D gene: .
J gene: TRBJ2-7
CDR3 protein: CASSPDRIAYEQYF
CDR3 DNA: TGTGCCAGCAGCCCCGACAGGATTGCCTACGAGCAGTACTTC

CDR3 length: 12
clone size: .
V gene: TRBV6-5
D gene: .
J gene: TRBJ1-1
CDR3 protein: CASSLPDQKAFF
CDR3 DNA: TGTGCCAGCAGTTTACCTGACCAAAAGGCTTTCTTT

CDR3 length: 14
clone size: .
V gene: TRBV2
D gene: .
J gene: TRBJ1-5
CDR3 protein: CASSGRGYNQPQHF
CDR3 DNA: TGTGCCAGCAGTGGGAGAGGGTACAATCAGCCCCAGCATTTT

CDR3 length: 17
clone size: .
V gene: TRBV4-3
D gene: .
J gene: TRBJ1-6
CDR3 protein: CASSWGFNKGDKTPLHF
CDR3 DNA: TGCGCCAGCAGCTGGGGATTTAACAAGGGCGACAAGACACCCCTCCACTTT

CDR3 length: 14
clone size: .
V gene: TRBV15
D gene: .
J gene: TRBJ2-2
CDR3 protein: CATARNANTGELFF
CDR3 DNA: TGTGCCACCGCAAGAAACGCGAACACCGGGGAGCTGTTTTTT

CDR3 length: 16
clone size: .
V gene: TRBV7-6
D gene: TRBD1
J gene: TRBJ2-5
CDR3 protein: CASSLPVAGGQETQYF
CDR3 DNA: TGTGCCAGCAGCTTACCAGTAGCAGGGGGACAAGAGACCCAGTACTTC

CDR3 length: 12
clone size: .
V gene: TRBV10-3
D gene: .
J gene: TRBJ2-7
CDR3 protein: CAISAQGGVQYF
CDR3 DNA: TGTGCCATCAGTGCTCAGGGGGGTGTGCAGTACTTC

CDR3 length: 17
clone size: .
V gene: TRBV5-1
D gene: TRBD1
J gene: TRBJ2-6
CDR3 protein: CASSRRAGGAGANVLTF
CDR3 DNA: TGCGCCAGCTCCCGGCGGGCAGGGGGCGCTGGGGCCAACGTCCTGACTTTC

CDR3 length: 14
clone size: .
V gene: TRBV18
D gene: TRBD1
J gene: TRBJ2-5
CDR3 protein: CASSPQTGGETQYF
CDR3 DNA: TGTGCCAGCTCACCACAGACAGGGGGAGAGACCCAGTACTTC

CDR3 length: 11
clone size: .
V gene: TRBV29-1
D gene: .
J gene: TRBJ1-1
CDR3 protein: CSVGTNTEAFF
CDR3 DNA: TGCAGCGTTGGTACGAACACTGAAGCTTTCTTT

CDR3 length: 12
clone size: .
V gene: TRBV19
D gene: .
J gene: TRBJ2-3
CDR3 protein: CASSTSSDTQYF
CDR3 DNA: TGTGCCAGTAGTACTTCTTCAGATACGCAGTATTTT

CDR3 length: 14
clone size: .
V gene: TRBV19
D gene: .
J gene: TRBJ2-3
CDR3 protein: CASSSRRRRDTQYF
CDR3 DNA: TGTGCCAGTAGTTCACGACGGAGGAGAGATACGCAGTATTTT

CDR3 length: 15
clone size: .
V gene: TRBV19
D gene: .
J gene: TRBJ1-5
CDR3 protein: CASSIQGEGNQPQHF
CDR3 DNA: TGTGCCAGTAGTATACAGGGAGAGGGGAATCAGCCCCAGCATTTT

CDR3 length: 13
clone size: .
V gene: TRBV3-1/TRBV3-2
D gene: TRBD1
J gene: TRBJ1-1
CDR3 protein: CASSLDRVTEAFF
CDR3 DNA: TGTGCCAGCAGCCTCGACAGGGTCACTGAAGCTTTCTTT

CDR3 length: 14
clone size: .
V gene: TRBV10-3
D gene: .
J gene: TRBJ1-2
CDR3 protein: CAISEGLANYGYTF
CDR3 DNA: TGTGCCATCAGTGAGGGGTTAGCTAACTATGGCTACACCTTC

CDR3 length: 15
clone size: .
V gene: TRBV6-5
D gene: TRBD1
J gene: TRBJ2-7
CDR3 protein: CASSYGGQAGYEQYF
CDR3 DNA: TGTGCCAGCAGTTACGGGGGACAGGCGGGCTACGAGCAGTACTTC

CDR3 length: 17
clone size: .
V gene: TRBV4-1
D gene: .
J gene: TRBJ1-3
CDR3 protein: CASSQDQWDNSGNTIYF
CDR3 DNA: TGCGCCAGCAGCCAAGATCAATGGGACAACTCTGGAAACACCATATATTTT

CDR3 length: 14
clone size: once
V gene: TRBV15
D gene: TRBD1
J gene: TRBJ2-5
CDR3 protein: CATSRDRGQETQYF
CDR3 DNA: TGTGCCACCAGCAGGGACAGGGGGCAAGAGACCCAGTACTTC

CDR3 length: 15
clone size: .
V gene: TRBV28
D gene: TRBD1
J gene: TRBJ1-1
CDR3 protein: CASSPGTAMNTEAFF
CDR3 DNA: TGTGCCAGCAGTCCTGGGACAGCAATGAACACTGAAGCTTTCTTT

CDR3 length: 12
clone size: once
V gene: TRBV18
D gene: .
J gene: TRBJ1-1
CDR3 protein: CASSKGNTEAFF
CDR3 DNA: TGTGCCAGCTCAAAAGGGAACACTGAAGCTTTCTTT

CDR3 length: 14
clone size: .
V gene: TRBV6-5
D gene: TRBD1
J gene: TRBJ2-1
CDR3 protein: CASGRTGYHNEQFF
CDR3 DNA: TGTGCCAGCGGGAGGACAGGGTACCACAATGAGCAGTTCTTC

CDR3 length: 18
clone size: .
V gene: TRBV4-1
D gene: TRBD1
J gene: TRBJ1-5
CDR3 protein: CASSQGTGGWNSNQPQHF
CDR3 DNA: TGCGCCAGCAGCCAAGGGACAGGGGGCTGGAATAGCAATCAGCCCCAGCATTTT

CDR3 length: 14
clone size: .
V gene: TRBV9
D gene: .
J gene: TRBJ1-2
CDR3 protein: CASSVDGRGYGYTF
CDR3 DNA: TGTGCCAGCAGCGTAGATGGCAGGGGTTATGGCTACACCTTC

CDR3 length: 15
clone size: once
V gene: TRBV30
D gene: TRBD1
J gene: TRBJ2-2
CDR3 protein: CAWRRPDRGTGELFF
CDR3 DNA: TGTGCCTGGAGACGACCGGACAGGGGCACCGGGGAGCTGTTTTTT

CDR3 length: 14
clone size: .
V gene: TRBV27
D gene: .
J gene: TRBJ2-7
CDR3 protein: CASKWGAGNYEQYF
CDR3 DNA: TGTGCCAGCAAGTGGGGGGCAGGGAACTACGAGCAGTACTTC

CDR3 length: 14
clone size: .
V gene: TRBV30
D gene: .
J gene: TRBJ2-2
CDR3 protein: CAWNLVRDTGELFF
CDR3 DNA: TGTGCCTGGAATCTGGTCCGGGACACCGGGGAGCTGTTTTTT

CDR3 length: 14
clone size: .
V gene: TRBV11-2
D gene: TRBD2
J gene: TRBJ2-3
CDR3 protein: CASRNSGVADTQYF
CDR3 DNA: TGTGCCAGCAGGAATAGCGGGGTAGCAGATACGCAGTATTTT

CDR3 length: 13
clone size: few
V gene: TRBV18
D gene: .
J gene: TRBJ2-7
CDR3 protein: CASSPRTGSEQYF
CDR3 DNA: TGTGCCAGCTCACCACGAACGGGATCCGAGCAGTACTTC

CDR3 length: 15
clone size: .
V gene: TRBV5-5
D gene: .
J gene: TRBJ2-5
CDR3 protein: CASSLLGSIQETQYF
CDR3 DNA: TGTGCCAGCAGCTTGTTGGGATCCATACAAGAGACCCAGTACTTC

CDR3 length: 14
clone size: .
V gene: TRBV5-1
D gene: .
J gene: TRBJ2-7
CDR3 protein: CASSPVTPTYEQYF
CDR3 DNA: TGCGCCAGCAGCCCCGTGACACCGACCTACGAGCAGTACTTC

CDR3 length: 11
clone size: .
V gene: TRBV30
D gene: .
J gene: TRBJ1-2
CDR3 protein: CAWWGGNGYTF
CDR3 DNA: TGTGCCTGGTGGGGAGGGAACGGCTACACCTTC

CDR3 length: 13
clone size: .
V gene: TRBV5-8
D gene: .
J gene: TRBJ2-5
CDR3 protein: CASTLWGEETQYF
CDR3 DNA: TGTGCCAGCACGCTTTGGGGGGAAGAGACCCAGTACTTC

CDR3 length: 15
clone size: .
V gene: TRBV19
D gene: .
J gene: TRBJ1-1
CDR3 protein: CASRKSPTGNTEAFF
CDR3 DNA: TGTGCCAGTAGGAAAAGCCCGACAGGGAACACTGAAGCTTTCTTT

CDR3 length: 13
clone size: .
V gene: TRBV12-3/TRBV12-4
D gene: .
J gene: TRBJ1-5
CDR3 protein: CASSLAGQGRVHF
CDR3 DNA: TGTGCCAGCAGTTTAGCAGGGCAGGGGAGGGTCCATTTT

CDR3 length: 14
clone size: .
V gene: TRBV7-9
D gene: .
J gene: TRBJ2-7
CDR3 protein: CASSLGQGFYEQYF
CDR3 DNA: TGTGCCAGCAGCTTAGGGCAGGGATTCTACGAGCAGTACTTC

CDR3 length: 15
clone size: once
V gene: TRBV25-1
D gene: TRBD1
J gene: TRBJ1-1
CDR3 protein: CASSDRTGGDTEAFF
CDR3 DNA: TGTGCCAGCAGTGATCGGACAGGGGGCGACACCGAAGCTTTCTTT

CDR3 length: 15
clone size: .
V gene: TRBV5-1
D gene: TRBD1
J gene: TRBJ2-1
CDR3 protein: CASSSGTGGYNEQFF
CDR3 DNA: TGCGCCAGCAGCTCCGGGACAGGGGGCTACAATGAGCAGTTCTTC

CDR3 length: 17
clone size: .
V gene: TRBV2
D gene: TRBD1
J gene: TRBJ1-2
CDR3 protein: CASIREGQGALGYGYTF
CDR3 DNA: TGTGCCAGCATTAGGGAGGGACAGGGGGCGCTCGGATATGGCTACACCTTC

CDR3 length: 15
clone size: .
V gene: TRBV6-6
D gene: .
J gene: TRBJ1-1
CDR3 protein: CASSYSALSATEAFF
CDR3 DNA: TGTGCCAGCAGTTACTCGGCTCTTTCGGCAACTGAAGCTTTCTTT

CDR3 length: 12
clone size: .
V gene: TRBV9
D gene: .
J gene: TRBJ1-6
CDR3 protein: CASSGGSAPLHF
CDR3 DNA: TGTGCCAGCAGCGGGGGAAGCGCACCCCTCCACTTT

CDR3 length: 14
clone size: .
V gene: TRBV6-5
D gene: .
J gene: TRBJ1-3
CDR3 protein: CASSPARGGNTIYF
CDR3 DNA: TGTGCCAGCAGTCCGGCCCGGGGTGGAAACACCATATATTTT

CDR3 length: 13
clone size: .
V gene: TRBV30
D gene: .
J gene: TRBJ1-5
CDR3 protein: CAWSERDAQPQHF
CDR3 DNA: TGTGCCTGGAGTGAAAGGGACGCTCAGCCCCAGCATTTT

CDR3 length: 14
clone size: once
V gene: TRBV5-6
D gene: .
J gene: TRBJ1-2
CDR3 protein: CASSLGVVDYGYTF
CDR3 DNA: TGTGCCAGCAGCTTGGGGGTTGTAGACTATGGCTACACCTTC